The 19 T cell receptor beta chains given below trace back to one sample, sequenced in a study of molecular identifiers for immune sequencing clone quantification. TCRdb processed the PCR reads anew with MiXCR; each CDR3 protein has one entry. The table has about 640,000 distinct CDR3 sequences, roughly 21% seen once. Sequencing input: naive CD8+ T cells from blood, with Jurkat cell RNA spiked in. The sample's subset: FACS-sorted CD8+CD4-CCR7+CD45RA+ naive T cells. Receptors originate from a human donor in good health. Some libraries in this study had Jurkat cell RNA spiked in.

The gene calls are TRBV3-1 and TRBJ2-2, with D perhaps matching TRBD2 (7 bases). CDR3 size: 18 residues. The ends were cut back, 4 bases at V and 6 bases at J, with 24 bases in the middle. CDR1 is LGHDT and CDR2 is YNNKEL in the germline V gene (reference sequence). CDR3 loop: CASSLIPHWGGASGELFF. For the CDR3, the DNA is TGTGCCAGCAGCCTCATCCCCCACTGGGGGGGGGCGTCCGGGGAGCTGTTTTTT.

In its sample, this clonotype was seen many times. The chain recombines TRBV4-2 with TRBJ2-5; D not resolved. Per the germline V gene, CDR1 is LGHNA and CDR2 is YNFKEQ. The CDR3 runs 12 residues. V lost 3 bases, J lost 4 bases, and 6 bases lay in between. CDR3 residues: CASSHQAETQYF. The CDR3 coding sequence is TGTGCCAGCAGCCATCAAGCAGAGACCCAGTACTTC.

This clonotype was seen many times. V gene TRBV4-1 combines with J gene TRBJ2-7, with a possible D match to TRBD2 (6 bases). The CDR3 sequence is 15 residues long. Trimming removed 0 bases from V and 5 bases from J, with 14 bases in between. Germline CDR1 MGHRA, CDR2 YSYEKL. The CDR3 reads CASSQEPSGRHEQYF. The CDR3 DNA reads as TGCGCCAGCAGCCAAGAGCCCAGCGGGCGGCACGAGCAGTACTTC.

This clonotype was recorded at least ten times. V is TRBV19 and J is TRBJ1-5; perhaps TRBD1 as D (6 bases). Between the trimmed V and J ends, which lost 3 bases and 6 bases, there was a span of 12 bases. The CDR3 consists of 14 residues. Germline CDR1 reads LNHDA; CDR2 reads SQIVND (reference sequence). The CDR3 DNA reads TGTGCCAGTAGTATCGGGGGCGCGGGTCAGCCCCAGCATTTT. Translated: CASSIGGAGQPQHF.

In its sample, this clonotype was seen many times. The rearrangement uses TRBV5-1 and TRBJ2-3; 9 nucleotides match TRBD1. The CDR3 is 18 amino acids. Trimming removed 3 bases from V and 2 bases from J; junction bases left unmatched: 13. Germline V gene data show CDR1 as SGHRS and CDR2 as YFSETQ. The CDR3 coding sequence is TGCGCCAGCAGCTCTAGTGAGACAGGGGGAATAACCACAGATACGCAGTATTTT. Amino acid sequence: CASSSSETGGITTDTQYF.

This clonotype has ten or more counts. The chain has TRBV4-3 and TRBJ1-1; D may be TRBD1 (5 bases). Germline V gene sequence: CDR1 LGHNA, CDR2 YSLEER. The CDR3 is 14 amino acids. Trimming pared 0 bases from V and 4 bases from J, leaving 9 bases between. The CDR3 sequence: CASSQEQGSTEAFF. The CDR3 nucleotides read TGCGCCAGCAGCCAAGAGCAGGGAAGCACTGAAGCTTTCTTT.

As regards this clonotype: A clone one base away is much larger, so this may be a read error. The J gene is TRBJ1-2, the V gene TRBV3-1; a weak D match, TRBD1 (6 bases). Germline lookup yields CDR1 LGHDT and CDR2 YNNKEL (reference sequence). The V gene lost 4 bases and the J gene lost 0 bases, with 12 bases spanning the gap. The CDR3 spans 15 residues. Here the CDR3 reads CASSLRTVTNYGYTF. CDR3 DNA: TGTGCCAGCAGCCTGCGGACAGTTACTAACTATGGCTACACCTTC. Supplemented by reference TRBV3-1 and TRBJ1-2, the full variable domain reads DTAVSQTPKYLVTQMGNDKSIKCEQNLGHDTMYWYKQDSKKFLKIMFSYNNKELIINETVPNRFSPKSPDKAHLNLHINSLELGDSAVYFCASSLRTVTNYGYTFGSGTRLTVV.

This clonotype came up many times. J is TRBJ2-7 and V is TRBV7-9; TRBD2 agrees at 7 bases. The CDR3 has 15 residues. The V gene's germline CDR1 is SEHNR and CDR2 FQNEAQ (reference sequence). V was pared by 0 bases and J by 5 bases, with 7 bases of the junction left unmatched. CDR3 region: CASSLAAGEVHEQYF. The CDR3 DNA reads as TGTGCCAGCAGCTTAGCGGCGGGAGAGGTCCACGAGCAGTACTTC.

The chain couples TRBV7-9 to TRBJ2-7; D possibly corresponds to TRBD2 (6 bases). Germline V lookup: CDR1 SEHNR, CDR2 FQNEAQ (reference sequence). CDR3 length: 13 amino acids. The germline V and J ends were trimmed by 5 bases and 5 bases, with 13 bases remaining between them. Written as DNA, the CDR3 is TGTGCCAGCAGCAATTCGGGGACTGACGAGCAGTACTTC. Amino acids: CASSNSGTDEQYF.

This clonotype was counted ten times or more. The V and J genes are TRBV7-9 and TRBJ2-7, with TRBD1 matching 8 bases. V shed 5 bases, J shed 2 bases, and the junction held 8 bases outside the gene matches. CDR3 size: 15 residues. Germline V gene lookup returns CDR1 SEHNR and CDR2 FQNEAQ (reference sequence). The CDR3 sequence: CASSGGQGSTYEQYF. CDR3 sequence (DNA): TGTGCCAGCAGCGGCGGACAGGGTAGTACCTACGAGCAGTACTTC.

The chain couples TRBV27 to TRBJ1-1; D ambiguous. CDR1 is MNHEY and CDR2 is SMNVEV in the germline V gene (reference sequence). This CDR3 has 17 amino acids. V was trimmed by 5 bases and J by 0 bases, leaving 19 bases between them. The CDR3 DNA reads TGTGCCAGCAGTAGGGCCCCCGGACGGCTCTTGAACACTGAAGCTTTCTTT. Encoded protein: CASSRAPGRLLNTEAFF.

This clonotype occurred many times. This sequence joins TRBV6-1 and TRBJ1-1; D is unresolved. V gave up 4 bases and J gave up 6 bases, with 6 bases separating them. The CDR3 length is 11 residues. The germline gives CDR1 MNHNS, CDR2 SASEGT. The CDR3 DNA reads TGTGCCAGCAGTGTTGGGGCTGAAGCTTTCTTT. Translating gives CASSVGAEAFF.

This clonotype was found many times. This chain links TRBV14 with TRBJ1-1, with D uncertain. The germline CDR1 and CDR2 sequences are SGHDN and FVKESK. Trimming took 1 base from V and 5 from J, leaving 8 bases between them. The CDR3 is made up of 13 amino acids. The CDR3 reads CASSQGRSTEAFF. DNA of the CDR3: TGTGCCAGCAGCCAAGGCAGGAGTACTGAAGCTTTCTTT.

Turning to this clonotype: Possible read error: a much larger clone is one base away. The chain carries TRBV6-1 and TRBJ2-1, with 14 bases fitting TRBD2. The CDR3 is 18 amino acids. The germline V gene has CDR1 MNHNS and CDR2 SASEGT. With V trimmed by 3 bases and J by 8 bases, 12 bases remained unmatched. Here the CDR3 reads CASSDQGAGTSGSYEQFF. The DNA of the CDR3 is TGTGCCAGCAGTGACCAGGGCGCCGGGACTAGCGGGAGTTATGAGCAGTTCTTC.

Only a few counts were recorded for this clonotype. The V call is TRBV6-2 or TRBV6-3, the J call TRBJ2-7; D is perhaps TRBD1 (6 bases). From germline, CDR1 is MNHEY and CDR2 SVGEGT. The CDR3 length is 16 residues. V dropped 0 bases and J dropped 1 base, with 13 bases sitting between them. CDR3 nucleotide sequence: TGTGCCAGCAGTTACTCGACAGCCAGGGGATCCTACGAGCAGTACTTC. It translates to CASSYSTARGSYEQYF.

Worth noting for this clonotype: A much bigger clone sits one base away, suggesting this may be a read error. This chain connects TRBV7-2 to TRBJ2-1; TRBD2 might be the D (6 bases). Germline CDR1 is SGHTA and CDR2 is FQGNSA. This CDR3 comprises 12 residues. The CDR3 nucleotides read TGTGCCAACAGCTTTAGCGGCTCGGAGCAGTTCTTC. Amino acid sequence: CANSFSGSEQFF.

This clonotype was seen many times. This chain links TRBV27 with TRBJ2-5; D is perhaps TRBD1 (5 bases). V lost 4 bases and J 4 bases, leaving 13 bases between the germline ends. CDR1 is MNHEY, CDR2 SMNVEV, per germline (reference sequence). The CDR3 covers 14 residues. DNA for the CDR3: TGTGCCAGCAGTTGGCTCAGGGCCGGAGAGACCCAGTACTTC. Its protein product is CASSWLRAGETQYF.

This clonotype appeared many times. The chain recombines TRBV2 with TRBJ2-7, with 10 nucleotides matching TRBD1. CDR3 length: 16 amino acids. Germline V CDR1 and CDR2: SNHLY, FYNNEI. V lost 1 base and J lost 2; bases outside the gene matches: 5. The CDR3, as DNA: TGTGCCAGCAGTGAAGGAGACAGGGGGCGCGCCTACGAGCAGTACTTC. Its translation: CASSEGDRGRAYEQYF.

This clonotype showed up just a few times. This sequence joins TRBV7-9 and TRBJ2-1; D possibly corresponds to TRBD1 (6 bases). CDR3 length equals 14 residues. The germline V gene has CDR1 SEHNR and CDR2 FQNEAQ (reference sequence). The V and J ends lost 1 base and 9 bases respectively, with 13 bases between them. CDR3 residues: CASSLVGGWGEQFF. Written as DNA, the CDR3 is TGTGCCAGCAGCTTAGTTGGGGGCTGGGGTGAGCAGTTCTTC.